A single sample gave rise to the 28 T cell receptor beta chains below, sequenced in a study of CD8 T cells in ankylosing spondylitis. From the 5' RACE reads, TCRdb called clonotypes with MiXCR, one entry per CDR3 protein. The sample gives approximately 190,000 distinct CDR3 sequences, 13% of which show up once; about 10% is in the top ten. The sequencing input was blood, either unsorted or a sorted T cell fraction (not recorded which). Source of these receptors: a female donor with ankylosing spondylitis or in good health (not recorded which).

This clonotype occurred many times. The chain links TRBV5-1 to TRBJ1-1; the D gene is possibly TRBD1 (5 bases). CDR1 is SGHRS, CDR2 YFSETQ, per germline. The CDR3 is 13 residues long. V dropped 4 bases and J dropped 5 bases, with 12 bases sitting between them. CDR3 loop: CASSGGGTTEAFF. CDR3 in DNA: TGCGCCAGCAGCGGGGGGGGAACGACTGAAGCTTTCTTT.

There are many counts of this clonotype. The V call is TRBV6-1, the J call TRBJ1-5; TRBD1 is a possible D gene (5 bases). Germline V lookup: CDR1 MNHNS, CDR2 SASEGT. V gave up 3 bases and J gave up 3 bases, with 6 bases separating them. This CDR3 has 13 residues. The CDR3 DNA reads TGTGCCAGCAGTGACAGGGACAATCAGCCCCAGCATTTT. Its protein product is CASSDRDNQPQHF.

As to this clonotype: One junction end does not reproduce the germline sequence, and a read error may be involved. The chain couples TRBV9 to TRBJ2-7, with D possibly matching TRBD1 (5 bases). CDR1 SGDLS and CDR2 YYNGEE come from the germline V gene. CDR3 size: 15 residues. The CDR3, as DNA: TGTGTCAGCAGCCCGAGGCAGGGTAGCTCCTACGAGCAGTACTTC. Translated: CVSSPRQGSSYEQYF.

A remark on this clonotype: Being one base from a much bigger clone, this may be a read error. The chain is built from TRBV12-3 or TRBV12-4 and TRBJ1-1; D gene unclear. V was pared by 2 bases and J by 2 bases, with 9 bases between. The CDR3 has 14 amino acids. Written as DNA, the CDR3 is TGTGCCAGCAGTTTAAGTGACGCAAACACTGAAGCTTTCTTT. It yields the protein CASSLSDANTEAFF.

The V call is TRBV10-3, the J call TRBJ1-2; perhaps TRBD1 as D (5 bases). With 6 bases removed from V and 1 base from J, the gap between germline ends came to 12 bases. Germline CDR1 reads ENHRY; CDR2 reads SYGVKD. The CDR3 has 14 amino acids. Here the CDR3 reads CAIRPGGVNYGYTF. The CDR3 DNA sequence: TGTGCCATCAGACCGGGGGGGGTTAACTATGGCTACACCTTC.

The table lists this clonotype with many counts. This CDR3 is CASSPAAANYGYTF. The CDR3 DNA is TGTGCCAGCAGCCCCGCGGCGGCTAACTATGGCTACACCTTC. V usage is TRBV3-1 and J usage is TRBJ1-2; D is ambiguous. Trimming stripped 4 bases from V and 0 bases from J, with 9 bases between. CDR1 LGHDT and CDR2 YNNKEL come from the germline V gene (reference sequence). This CDR3 comprises 14 residues.

This clonotype was counted ten times or more. The genes are TRBV6-1 and TRBJ1-5, with D unresolved. The V end was cut by 2 bases, the J end by 9 bases, with 8 bases between. CDR3 size: 12 residues. Germline loops: CDR1 MNHNS, CDR2 SASEGT. The CDR3 spells CASSEFAWPQHF. The CDR3 DNA reads TGTGCCAGCAGTGAATTCGCCTGGCCCCAGCATTTT.

Many counts were recorded for this clonotype. This chain uses TRBV19 with TRBJ1-5, with a tentative D call TRBD1 (5 bases). V was cut by 5 bases and J by 0 bases, with 14 bases left in between. In germline, CDR1 is LNHDA, CDR2 SQIVND (reference sequence). CDR3 length: 16 residues. The CDR3 region has the DNA TGTGCCAGTAGTTCCAGGGCTTCCTATAGCAATCAGCCCCAGCATTTT. Translation gives CASSSRASYSNQPQHF.

This clonotype was recorded many times. CDR3 DNA sequence: TGTGCCAGCAGCCCACCCGGGACAGGGAATGAAAAACTGTTTTTT. It codes for CASSPPGTGNEKLFF. The J gene is TRBJ1-4, the V gene TRBV7-2; 9 nucleotides match TRBD1. The CDR3 loop spans 15 amino acids. Unmatched junction bases numbered 6, after V lost 5 bases and J lost 5 bases. Germline V gives CDR1 SGHTA, CDR2 FQGNSA.

The chain recombines TRBV9 with TRBJ1-6; a weak D match, TRBD1 (6 bases). CDR3 size: 13 residues. Trimming took 6 bases from V and 7 from J, leaving 11 bases between them. Germline V lookup: CDR1 SGDLS, CDR2 YYNGEE. The CDR3 sequence: CASNRDKNSPLHF. The CDR3, as DNA: TGTGCCAGCAACCGGGACAAGAATTCACCCCTCCACTTT.

This clonotype has ten or more counts. CDR3 loop: CSAPWGGDYNEQFF. CDR3 DNA sequence: TGCAGTGCCCCTTGGGGCGGGGATTACAATGAGCAGTTCTTC. The gene calls are TRBV20-1 and TRBJ2-1, with D tentatively TRBD2 (6 bases). Trimming removed 6 bases from V and 4 bases from J, with 16 bases in between. The CDR3 runs to 14 residues. Germline V gives CDR1 DFQATT, CDR2 SNEGSKA (reference sequence).

This clonotype has ten or more counts. This chain links TRBV29-1 with TRBJ2-2; possible D gene TRBD2, 5 bases. The germline V and J ends were trimmed by 2 bases and 8 bases, with 12 bases remaining between them. The CDR3 has 13 amino acids. The germline V gene has CDR1 SQVTM and CDR2 ANQGSEA. CDR3 region: CSVELSGKGELFF. Written as DNA, the CDR3 is TGCAGCGTTGAACTTTCGGGGAAGGGGGAGCTGTTTTTT.

This clonotype occurred many times. The chain links TRBV7-2 to TRBJ1-2; no clear D gene. Germline CDR1 SGHTA, CDR2 FQGNSA. CDR3 length equals 14 residues. V shed 1 base and J shed 6 bases, with 12 bases lying between them. CDR3 DNA sequence: TGTGCCAGCAGCTTAGAAGGTCACACTAATGGCTACACCTTC. Protein: CASSLEGHTNGYTF.

The chain is built from TRBV6-5 and TRBJ1-3, with 7 bases aligning to TRBD1. Per germline, CDR1 MNHEY and CDR2 SVGAGI. V dropped 2 bases and J dropped 4; count of bases not matched to a gene: 8. This CDR3 spans 16 amino acids. In nucleotides, the CDR3 is TGTGCCAGCAGTTACCCGAAGGGGGCGAAAGGAAACACCATATATTTT. Translation gives CASSYPKGAKGNTIYF.

This clonotype has just a few counts. The chain recombines TRBV29-1 with TRBJ2-7, with a tentative D call TRBD2 (7 bases). This CDR3 contains 12 residues. The V and J ends lost 3 bases and 5 bases respectively, with 11 bases between them. Germline CDR1 reads SQVTM; CDR2 reads ANQGSEA. The CDR3, as DNA: TGCAGCGTTGACCGGGGGGCAGACGAGCAGTACTTC. Translation gives CSVDRGADEQYF.

This clonotype was counted many times. This chain uses TRBV10-3 with TRBJ2-7, with TRBD1 identical over 10 bases. Germline trimming cut 6 bases from V and 5 bases from J; bases unmatched to any gene: 7. Germline CDR1 reads ENHRY; CDR2 reads SYGVKD. This CDR3 has 14 residues. DNA for the CDR3: TGTGCCATCAGCAGGGACAGGGGCCTGCACGAGCAGTACTTC. Translating it yields CAISRDRGLHEQYF.

In its sample, this clonotype was seen many times. The chain couples TRBV18 to TRBJ2-3; TRBD2 might be the D (5 bases). With 3 bases removed from V and 3 bases from J, the gap between germline ends came to 10 bases. The CDR3 consists of 14 residues. Germline values: CDR1 KGHSH, CDR2 LQKENI. CDR3 region: CASSPRTGTDTQYF. CDR3 DNA sequence: TGTGCCAGCTCACCCCGGACTGGTACAGATACGCAGTATTTT.

This clonotype has at least ten counts. The V call is TRBV11-3, the J call TRBJ2-1, with 9 bases lining up with TRBD2. The CDR3 is 17 residues long. CDR1 and CDR2 (germline): SGHNT, YENEEA. Trimming cost V 0 bases and J 2 bases; bases outside gene matches: 5. In DNA, the CDR3 is TGTGCCAGCAGCTTAGAGCGGCGGGAGGGAACCTACAATGAGCAGTTCTTC. Amino acids: CASSLERREGTYNEQFF.

This clonotype was counted ten times or more. The chain links TRBV13 to TRBJ2-4; a weak D match, TRBD2 (5 bases). This CDR3 spans 12 amino acids. V was cut by 8 bases and J by 8 bases, with 13 bases left in between. The V gene's germline CDR1 is PRHDT and CDR2 FYEKMQ (reference sequence). The CDR3 here is CASARGFDIQYF. The CDR3 DNA sequence: TGTGCCAGCGCCCGCGGGTTTGACATTCAGTACTTC.

This clonotype has just a few counts. The chain combines TRBV4-1 with TRBJ2-3, with a weak D call TRBD2 (7 bases). Germline loops: CDR1 MGHRA, CDR2 YSYEKL. Trimming left V 0 bases short and J 5 bases short, with 9 bases between. CDR3 size: 14 residues. In DNA, the CDR3 is TGCGCCAGCAGCCAAGACGGGGGGCGAGATACGCAGTATTTT. Protein product: CASSQDGGRDTQYF.

This clonotype was observed at least ten times. The chain recombines TRBV20-1 with TRBJ2-3; unclear D gene. The CDR3 consists of 13 residues. Germline CDR1 is DFQATT and CDR2 is SNEGSKA (reference sequence). V was pared by 1 base and J by 0 bases, with 5 bases between. In DNA, the CDR3 is TGCAGTGCTAGAGTCGCTAGCACAGATACGCAGTATTTT. It translates to CSARVASTDTQYF.

The rearrangement links TRBV5-1 to TRBJ2-1; TRBD2 might be the D (6 bases). The germline CDR1 and CDR2 sequences are SGHRS and YFSETQ. This CDR3 spans 14 amino acids. V dropped 0 bases and J dropped 10 bases, with 14 bases sitting between them. The CDR3, as DNA: TGCGCCAGCAGCTTGGTTGCCGCCGGGGGAGAGCAGTTCTTC. It translates to CASSLVAAGGEQFF.

Many counts were recorded for this clonotype. V is TRBV24-1 and J is TRBJ2-1, with a possible D match to TRBD2 (6 bases). This CDR3 contains 13 residues. V was pared by 3 bases and J by 9 bases, with 11 bases between. Germline lookup yields CDR1 KGHDR and CDR2 SFDVKD. CDR3 amino acids: CATSDGGKVEQFF. CDR3 sequence (DNA): TGTGCCACCAGTGATGGAGGGAAAGTTGAGCAGTTCTTC.

The chain couples TRBV4-3 to TRBJ2-7, with 10 bases fitting TRBD1. Germline CDR1 reads LGHNA; CDR2 reads YSLEER. The CDR3 has 18 residues. Trimming at V came to 3 bases and at J to 1 base, leaving 12 bases not matched to a gene. The CDR3 protein is CASSHQIGGQGPSYEQYF. The CDR3 DNA is TGCGCCAGCAGCCATCAGATAGGGGGACAGGGGCCTTCCTACGAGCAGTACTTC.

This clonotype was picked up many times. CDR3 residues: CASSPGTGDSPLHF. CDR3 nucleotide sequence: TGTGCCAGCAGCCCCGGGACAGGGGACTCACCCCTCCACTTT. The V gene is TRBV7-9, the J gene TRBJ1-6; 10 bases are shared with TRBD1. From germline, CDR1 is SEHNR and CDR2 FQNEAQ (reference sequence). V gave up 5 bases and J gave up 10 bases; unmatched junction bases: 5. The CDR3 extends over 14 amino acids. The entire variable domain, with the rest obtained from reference TRBV7-9 and TRBJ1-6, is as follows: DTGVSQNPRHKITKRGQNVTFRCDPISEHNRLYWYRQTLGQGPEFLTYFQNEAQLEKSRLLSDRFSAERPKGSFSTLEIQRTEQGDSAMYLCASSPGTGDSPLHFGNGTRLTVT.

This clonotype was seen ten or more times. This chain uses TRBV29-1 with TRBJ2-7; D is undetermined. The V end was cut by 5 bases, the J end by 0 bases, with 8 bases between. Per the germline V gene, CDR1 is SQVTM and CDR2 is ANQGSEA. CDR3 size: 12 residues. The CDR3 bases are TGCAGCGTTCAGGACGCCTCCTACGAGCAGTACTTC. Its translation: CSVQDASYEQYF.

This clonotype was seen ten or more times. This chain joins TRBV15 and TRBJ2-4; 8 nucleotides line up with TRBD2. CDR3 size: 19 residues. Germline V gene lookup returns CDR1 LNHNV and CDR2 YYDKDF (reference sequence). The ends lost 2 bases at V and 0 bases at J; junction bases unmatched: 12. Written as DNA, the CDR3 is TGTGCCACCAGCAGACATAGGATAGCGGGAAGATTAGCCAAAAACATTCAGTACTTC. Its translation: CATSRHRIAGRLAKNIQYF.

This clonotype was recorded at least ten times. The chain couples TRBV24-1 to TRBJ2-7, with unresolved D. The CDR3 loop spans 11 amino acids. With 6 bases removed from V and 3 bases from J, the gap between germline ends came to 5 bases. Germline values: CDR1 KGHDR, CDR2 SFDVKD. CDR3 in amino acids: CATSKGYEQYF. The CDR3 bases are TGTGCCACCAGTAAGGGCTACGAGCAGTACTTC.